Below are 27 T cell receptor beta chains sequenced from a single sample in a study of cytomegalovirus exposure and HLA in healthy donors. 13 Jbeta primers and 60 Vbeta primers were used for the PCR. This table comes from immunoSEQ multiplex PCR, and its TCRdb copy is limited to in-frame clones, with some not included. The data contain roughly 200,000 clones, roughly 80% of them seen just once; the ten biggest clones take up approximately 1.5%. Specimen: PBMCs. The source is a woman between 18 and 29 years old in good health and CMV-seronegative.

V and J are TRBV27 and TRBJ2-5; D not certain. The V gene lost 5 bases and the J gene lost 4 bases, with 8 bases spanning the gap. Germline-derived CDR1 and CDR2 are MNHEY and SMNVEV (reference sequence). This CDR3 has 12 residues. The CDR3 reads CASSERPETQYF. For the CDR3, the DNA is TGTGCCAGCAGTGAGCGACCAGAGACCCAGTACTTC.

This chain links TRBV6-5 with TRBJ1-6, with no clear D. V was trimmed by 2 bases and J by 0 bases, leaving 8 bases between them. Germline CDR1 and CDR2: MNHEY and SVGAGI. The CDR3 is 16 amino acids. The CDR3 region is CASSYQAVSYNSPLHF. CDR3 sequence (DNA): TGTGCCAGCAGTTACCAGGCCGTCTCCTATAATTCACCCCTCCACTTT.

The rearrangement joins TRBV11-2 to TRBJ1-2, with D uncertain. V dropped 4 bases and J dropped 3 bases, with 9 bases sitting between them. The V gene's germline CDR1 is SGHAT and CDR2 FQNNGV. This CDR3 region has 13 residues. The CDR3 DNA sequence: TGTGCCAGCAGCTCTGGACTGTACTATGGCTACACCTTC. Its protein is CASSSGLYYGYTF.

The V and J genes are TRBV6-5 and TRBJ2-7, with 7 bases that match TRBD2. J lost 4 bases, V lost 0 bases, and 9 bases had no gene match. Germline loops: CDR1 MNHEY, CDR2 SVGAGI. The CDR3 sequence is 16 residues long. The CDR3 bases are TGTGCCAGCAGTTACTCGGTCGGGAGGCAGATTTACGAGCAGTACTTC. Protein product: CASSYSVGRQIYEQYF.

The chain joins TRBV7-2 to TRBJ1-1; 7 nucleotides line up with TRBD1. V shed 0 bases, J shed 4 bases, and the junction held 5 bases outside the gene matches. CDR1 is SGHTA and CDR2 is FQGNSA in the germline V gene. The CDR3 has 15 amino acids. In DNA form, the CDR3 reads TGTGCCAGCAGCTTAGCAGCAGGGGGGTCCACTGAAGCTTTCTTT. Translating gives CASSLAAGGSTEAFF. Using reference TRBV7-2 and TRBJ1-1 for the parts outside the CDR3, the full variable domain is GAGVSQSPSNKVTEKGKDVELRCDPISGHTALYWYRQSLGQGLEFLIYFQGNSAPDKSGLPSDRFSAERTGGSVSTLTIQRTQQEDSAVYLCASSLAAGGSTEAFFGQGTRLTVV.

V and J are TRBV4-1 and TRBJ2-5; 9 bases are a match to TRBD1. Trimming took 1 base from V and 5 from J; bases not matched to a gene: 5. The CDR3 is 15 residues long. The germline V gene has CDR1 MGHRA and CDR2 YSYEKL. As DNA, the CDR3 is TGCGCCAGCAGCCAAGTAAAGGGGACAGGGGAGACCCAGTACTTC. Protein sequence: CASSQVKGTGETQYF.

V usage is TRBV15 and J usage is TRBJ2-1, with 9 bases aligning to TRBD2. This CDR3 contains 13 residues. With V trimmed by 2 bases and J by 8 bases, 1 base remained unmatched. In germline, CDR1 is LNHNV, CDR2 YYDKDF (reference sequence). CDR3 in DNA: TGTGCCACCAGCAGAAAGCGGGGGGATGAGCAGTTCTTC. It specifies CATSRKRGDEQFF.

This chain joins TRBV5-1 and TRBJ1-1; 7 bases agree with TRBD1. V shed 5 bases and J 3 bases; nucleotides not matched to a gene: 10. The CDR3 is 15 residues long. Germline CDR1 is SGHRS and CDR2 is YFSETQ. CDR3 bases: TGCGCCAGCAGAAACTGGGACAGCCAATACACTGAAGCTTTCTTT. It translates to CASRNWDSQYTEAFF.

The V and J genes are TRBV4-2 and TRBJ1-4, with D perhaps matching TRBD1 (6 bases). The CDR3 has 14 amino acids. Germline loops: CDR1 LGHNA, CDR2 YNFKEQ. V was clipped by 0 bases and J by 6 bases, with 8 bases between them. In DNA, the CDR3 is TGTGCCAGCAGCCAAGATCGACAGGATGAAAAACTGTTTTTT. Translating it yields CASSQDRQDEKLFF.

The chain is built from TRBV12-5 and TRBJ2-1; 8 bases are a match to TRBD2. This CDR3 region has 18 residues. Per the germline V gene, CDR1 is LGHNT and CDR2 is FRNRAP. V was clipped by 0 bases and J by 10 bases; unmatched bases: 17. The chain's CDR3 is CASGLVTLGAGGLREQFF. In DNA, the CDR3 is TGTGCTAGTGGTTTGGTAACGCTAGGGGCGGGAGGATTAAGGGAGCAGTTCTTC.

This chain joins TRBV28 and TRBJ2-4; D call uncertain. The V end was cut by 2 bases, the J end by 5 bases, with 10 bases between. Germline CDR1 reads MDHEN; CDR2 reads SYDVKM. This CDR3 has 14 residues. The CDR3 is CASSLVNRENIQYF. The DNA of the CDR3 is TGTGCCAGCAGTTTAGTTAATCGGGAAAACATTCAGTACTTC. The variable domain in full, with the rest retrieved from reference TRBV28 and TRBJ2-4, is DVKVTQSSRYLVKRTGEKVFLECVQDMDHENMFWYRQDPGLGLRLIYFSYDVKMKEKGDIPEGYSVSREKKERFSLILESASTNQTSMYLCASSLVNRENIQYFGAGTRLSVL.

The chain links TRBV5-6 to TRBJ2-7; weak D call: TRBD2 (6 bases). Germline CDR1 reads SGHDT; CDR2 reads YYEEEE. Trimming took off 2 bases at V and 3 bases at J, with 18 bases between the two ends. The CDR3 loop spans 16 amino acids. CDR3 DNA sequence: TGTGCCAGCAGCTTAGGAGGGTGGGCCCCCTACTACGAGCAGTACGTC. It specifies CASSLGGWAPYYEQYV.

This chain connects TRBV19 to TRBJ2-4; 7 positions agree with TRBD1. Trimming removed 4 bases from V and 1 base from J; junction bases left unmatched: 10. CDR1 and CDR2 (germline): LNHDA, SQIVND (reference sequence). The length of the CDR3 is 17 residues. CDR3 nucleotide sequence: TGTGCCAGTAGTAATAACAGGGGATGGGTGGCCAAAAACATTCAGTACTTC. The encoded protein is CASSNNRGWVAKNIQYF.

This sequence joins TRBV28 and TRBJ2-1, with 15 bases lining up with TRBD2. This CDR3 spans 16 amino acids. Germline trimming cut 5 bases from V and 5 bases from J; bases unmatched to any gene: 4. Germline CDR1 and CDR2: MDHEN and SYDVKM. The CDR3, as DNA: TGTGCCAGCAGTACCGGGACTAGCGGGAGGAACAATGAGCAGTTCTTC. Translating it yields CASSTGTSGRNNEQFF.

This chain connects TRBV9 to TRBJ1-1; 8 nucleotides match TRBD1. Germline V CDR1 and CDR2: SGDLS, YYNGEE. V lost 4 bases, J lost 0 bases, and 8 bases stayed unmatched. The CDR3 consists of 16 residues. The CDR3 loop reads CASSLRTGPMNTEAFF. The CDR3 DNA sequence: TGTGCCAGCAGCCTCCGGACAGGGCCCATGAACACTGAAGCTTTCTTT.

The rearrangement joins TRBV29-1 to TRBJ1-1; TRBD1 might be the D (5 bases). V was shortened by 4 bases and J by 7 bases, with 10 bases between the two germline ends. The CDR3 totals 11 residues. Germline V gene lookup returns CDR1 SQVTM and CDR2 ANQGSEA. The DNA of the CDR3 is TGCAGCGTTGCCGTTACAGGTGAAGCTTTCTTT. Translation gives CSVAVTGEAFF.

The chain has TRBV15 and TRBJ1-2, with D perhaps matching TRBD1 (6 bases). The CDR3 spans 14 residues. Germline V gene sequence: CDR1 LNHNV, CDR2 YYDKDF (reference sequence). V lost 5 bases and J 7 bases, leaving 17 bases between the germline ends. This CDR3 reads CATSFGRGAGGYTF. DNA for the CDR3: TGTGCCACCAGCTTCGGGAGGGGGGCCGGTGGCTACACCTTC.

The chain employs TRBV27 and TRBJ2-5, with TRBD2 matching 9 bases. The CDR3 runs 16 residues. Trimming cost V 3 bases and J 1 base; bases outside gene matches: 6. Germline V gene data show CDR1 as MNHEY and CDR2 as SMNVEV (reference sequence). CDR3 coding DNA: TGTGCCAGCAGTTTGGGCGGGGGGGGCATCCAAGAGACCCAGTACTTC. It codes for CASSLGGGGIQETQYF.

This clone showed up just once. The chain is built from TRBV4-3 and TRBJ1-2, with unresolved D. The CDR3 spans 13 residues. V was cut by 0 bases and J by 4 bases, with 6 bases left in between. The germline V gene encodes CDR1 LGHNA and CDR2 YSLEER. CDR3 region: CASSQDLAYGYTF. The CDR3 DNA reads as TGCGCCAGCAGCCAAGATCTGGCCTATGGCTACACCTTC.

This chain connects TRBV5-1 to TRBJ2-1; 10 nucleotides agree with TRBD2. Trimming took 1 base from V and 8 from J; bases not matched to a gene: 9. Germline V gene sequence: CDR1 SGHRS, CDR2 YFSETQ. The CDR3 has 16 amino acids. The CDR3, as DNA: TGCGCCAGCAGCTTGAGCCGCGTAGCGGGGGGCGATGAGCAGTTCTTC. Its translation is CASSLSRVAGGDEQFF.

The V gene is TRBV18, the J gene TRBJ2-3; D is perhaps TRBD1 (6 bases). CDR1 and CDR2 (germline): KGHSH, LQKENI. The CDR3 is 17 residues long. V lost 4 bases and J lost 1, with 18 bases in between. CDR3: CASSRGAGGAGTDTQYF. CDR3 sequence (DNA): TGTGCCAGCTCACGTGGAGCTGGGGGCGCGGGCACAGATACGCAGTATTTT. Drawing the rest from reference TRBV18 and TRBJ2-3, the complete variable domain is NAGVMQNPRHLVRRRGQEARLRCSPMKGHSHVYWYRQLPEEGLKFMVYLQKENIIDESGMPKERFSAEFPKEGPSILRIQQVVRGDSAAYFCASSRGAGGAGTDTQYFGPGTRLTVL.

The chain couples TRBV10-3 to TRBJ1-4; 11 nucleotides line up with TRBD1. Trimming removed 4 bases from V and 4 bases from J; junction bases left unmatched: 5. The CDR3 is 16 residues long. CDR1 and CDR2 (germline): ENHRY, SYGVKD. In DNA form, the CDR3 reads TGTGCCATCAGTGGTGGACAGGGGGCGATTAATGAAAAACTGTTTTTT. Translation gives CAISGGQGAINEKLFF.

The chain links TRBV6-5 to TRBJ1-4, with D hard to call. The CDR3 runs 16 residues. Trimming cost V 0 bases and J 6 bases, with 14 bases left between them. Germline values: CDR1 MNHEY, CDR2 SVGAGI. The chain's CDR3 is CASSYSRKGGDEKLFF. CDR3 sequence (DNA): TGTGCCAGCAGTTACTCGAGAAAGGGAGGCGATGAAAAACTGTTTTTT.

Comment on this clone: The sample contains more than one DNA sequence encoding this CDR3. J is TRBJ1-3 and V is TRBV6-5; the match to TRBD1 covers 9 bases. V trimming: 6 bases; J trimming: 3 bases; junction bases outside the gene matches: 6. This CDR3 is 15 amino acids long. Germline V gives CDR1 MNHEY, CDR2 SVGAGI. In DNA form, the CDR3 reads TGTGCCAGCAGCCGCGGGACAGGGAGTGGAAACACCATATATTTT. Protein sequence: CASSRGTGSGNTIYF.

V is TRBV4-1 and J is TRBJ1-4; no reliable D call. V was trimmed by 0 bases and J by 7 bases, leaving 12 bases between them. From germline, CDR1 is MGHRA and CDR2 YSYEKL. CDR3 size: 15 residues. The CDR3 nucleotides are TGCGCCAGCAGCCAAGATTTGGTACATTCTGAAAAACTGTTTTTT. It is translated as CASSQDLVHSEKLFF.

Only one count was recorded for this clone. The V call is TRBV4-3, the J call TRBJ1-1; tentative D call: TRBD1 (5 bases). The germline V and J ends were trimmed by 0 bases and 1 base, with 12 bases remaining between them. The CDR3 is 16 amino acids. Germline CDR1 reads LGHNA; CDR2 reads YSLEER. CDR3 region: CASSQEDGGKNTEAFF. CDR3 in DNA: TGCGCCAGCAGCCAAGAGGACGGGGGGAAGAACACTGAAGCTTTCTTT.

The chain recombines TRBV11-3 with TRBJ2-4, with TRBD1 as a possible D gene (6 bases). There are 15 residues in the CDR3. V was clipped by 4 bases and J by 8 bases, with 18 bases between them. Germline V gene sequence: CDR1 SGHNT, CDR2 YENEEA. For the CDR3, the DNA is TGTGCCAGCAGCTCTCAGGGACATGGAGTGGACATTCAGTACTTC. Translation: CASSSQGHGVDIQYF.